Listed below are T cell receptor beta chains from one sample, sequenced in a study of T cell repertoires in cytomegalovirus infection. No antigen has been identified for these receptors. TCRdb called the reads again in MiXCR, with one record for every CDR3 protein. The profile shows a few hundred thousand distinct CDR3 sequences, roughly 34% of them singletons. The sequenced sample was cultured PBMCs, obtained from culture after CMV antigen stimulation. These receptors all stem from a human donor in good health (CMV status not recorded). Some clones in this sample may be carry-over from other donors' samples. The CDR3 runs from the conserved cysteine through the conserved F or W. A D gene is named only where the DNA matches it firmly. The size of a clone is reported for some rows only, either as once, few or many, or as a class for expanded clones.

clone_size d_call j_call v_call cdr3_length cdr3_aa cdr3_nt
- TRBD1 TRBJ1-2 TRBV7-9 14 CASSSTGNWGGYTF TGTGCCAGCAGCTCGACAGGGAATTGGGGTGGCTACACCTTC
- - TRBJ2-6 TRBV6-8 13 CASRTSGANVLTF TGTGCCAGCAGAACCTCTGGGGCCAACGTCCTGACTTTC
- - TRBJ1-6 TRBV12-3/TRBV12-4 12 CASTRPNSPLHF TGTGCCAGCACCCGGCCCAATTCACCCCTCCACTTT
- TRBD2 TRBJ2-5 TRBV7-2 16 CASSLWLAGYVETQYF TGTGCCAGCAGCTTATGGCTAGCGGGATATGTAGAGACCCAGTACTTC
- TRBD2 TRBJ2-1 TRBV6-2/TRBV6-3 15 CASSYRSGRVDEQFF TGTGCCAGCAGTTACCGTAGCGGGAGAGTCGATGAGCAGTTCTTC
- - TRBJ2-3 TRBV4-1 15 CASRKLGLRTDTQYF TGCGCCAGCCGCAAGCTTGGGTTAAGGACAGATACGCAGTATTTT
- TRBD1 TRBJ1-4 TRBV12-3/TRBV12-4 15 CASRGTGVTNEKLFF TGTGCCAGCAGGGGGACAGGGGTAACTAATGAAAAACTGTTTTTT
once - TRBJ1-2 TRBV27 13 CASKERPEDGYTF TGTGCCAGCAAGGAACGGCCTGAGGATGGCTACACCTTC
few TRBD1 TRBJ2-3 TRBV7-2 15 CASSLDRASTDTQYF TGTGCCAGCAGCTTGGACAGGGCAAGCACAGATACGCAGTATTTT
few - TRBJ1-1 TRBV14 15 CASSQVLIGSGEAFF TGTGCCAGCAGCCAAGTGTTAATAGGGTCGGGGGAAGCTTTCTTT
few TRBD2 TRBJ2-3 TRBV7-2 17 CASNSRAGGGSTDTQYF TGTGCCAGCAACTCTCGGGCGGGAGGTGGGAGCACAGATACGCAGTATTTT
few - TRBJ2-3 TRBV7-7 14 CASSLGSSTDTQYF TGTGCTAGCAGCTTAGGTTCTAGCACAGATACGCAGTATTTT
few - TRBJ1-3 TRBV6-2/TRBV6-3 15 CASSWGGASGNTIYF TGTGCCAGCAGTTGGGGCGGCGCCTCTGGAAACACCATATATTTT
few - TRBJ1-1 TRBV6-5 16 CASSYGDLTMNTEAFF TGTGCCAGCAGTTACGGGGATCTCACTATGAACACTGAAGCTTTCTTT
- - TRBJ1-5 TRBV2 14 CASSEQGTRQPQHF TGTGCCAGCAGTGAGCAGGGTACTAGACAGCCCCAGCATTTT
- - TRBJ1-2 TRBV28 14 CASISQGHNYGYTF TGTGCCAGCATCTCCCAGGGCCATAACTATGGCTACACCTTC
few - TRBJ2-7 TRBV5-1 13 CASSLDVYYEQYF TGCGCCAGCAGCTTGGATGTTTACTACGAGCAGTACTTC
few - TRBJ2-1 TRBV4-1 17 CASSQGRGGGPYNEQFF TGCGCCAGCAGCCAAGGAAGGGGGGGAGGGCCCTACAATGAGCAGTTCTTC
- TRBD1 TRBJ2-5 TRBV15 15 CATSRAGQGKETQYF TGTGCCACCAGCAGAGCCGGACAGGGAAAAGAGACCCAGTACTTC
many - TRBJ1-2 TRBV3-1 13 CASSHRGPNGYTF TGTGCCAGCAGCCATCGGGGACCTAACGGCTACACCTTC
- - TRBJ2-1 TRBV5-1 14 CASSPDPTRREQFF TGCGCCAGCAGCCCGGACCCGACCCGGCGTGAGCAGTTCTTC
- TRBD1 TRBJ1-6 TRBV6-1 13 CASRDRGGSPLHF TGTGCCAGCAGGGACAGGGGCGGATCACCCCTCCACTTT
few - TRBJ1-1 TRBV30 14 CAWRADSVITEAFF TGTGCCTGGAGGGCGGACAGTGTAATCACTGAAGCTTTCTTT
medium-sized TRBD2 TRBJ2-3 TRBV7-9 16 CASSSPTSGNPDTQYF TGTGCCAGCAGCTCTCCGACTAGCGGGAACCCAGATACGCAGTATTTT
- TRBD2 TRBJ2-5 TRBV6-1 14 CASSAAGGGETQYF TGTGCCAGCAGTGCTGCGGGAGGTGGAGAGACCCAGTACTTC
- - TRBJ1-1 TRBV19 13 CASSKTENTEAFF TGTGCCAGTAGTAAGACAGAGAACACTGAAGCTTTCTTT
- TRBD1 TRBJ1-3 TRBV19 14 CASSWTGGDNTIYF TGTGCCAGTAGTTGGACAGGGGGCGATAACACCATATATTTT
- TRBD2 TRBJ2-1 TRBV7-2 15 CGSSPRTSGSSEQFF TGTGGCAGCAGCCCCCGAACTAGCGGGAGTAGTGAGCAGTTCTTC
- - TRBJ2-1 TRBV6-4 14 CASSEGNSAGEQFF TGTGCCAGCAGTGAGGGGAATAGCGCGGGTGAGCAGTTCTTC
- - TRBJ2-3 TRBV7-2 14 CASSLNHLRDTQYF TGTGCCAGCAGCTTAAACCACCTTCGAGATACGCAGTATTTT
- - TRBJ1-2 TRBV7-2 13 CASSLTGRYGYTF TGTGCCAGCAGCTTAACAGGAAGGTATGGCTACACCTTC
few - TRBJ1-6 TRBV10-3 14 CAISEGDQGSPLHF TGTGCCATCAGTGAAGGGGACCAGGGGTCACCCCTCCACTTT
many TRBD1 TRBJ2-1 TRBV7-2 17 CASSLRGQLNPNNEQFF TGTGCCAGCAGCCTAAGGGGACAGCTAAACCCTAACAATGAGCAGTTCTTC
few - TRBJ1-1 TRBV7-2 9 CASSLMAFF TGTGCCAGCAGCTTGATGGCTTTCTTT
once - TRBJ2-7 TRBV7-4 14 CASSFGRSSYEQYF TGTGCCAGCAGCTTCGGGCGGAGCTCCTACGAGCAGTACTTC
- TRBD1 TRBJ2-1 TRBV20-1 12 CSASLTGHEQFF TGCAGTGCTAGTCTGACAGGGCATGAGCAGTTCTTC
few - TRBJ1-5 TRBV6-1 15 CASIPQGSSNQPQHF TGTGCCAGCATCCCTCAGGGGTCGAGCAATCAGCCCCAGCATTTT
many - TRBJ1-2 TRBV20-1 13 CSARGAGNYGYTF TGCAGTGCTAGAGGTGCGGGAAACTATGGCTACACCTTC
- TRBD2 TRBJ2-5 TRBV10-1 17 CASREGLAGGYQETQYF TGCGCCAGCAGGGAAGGACTAGCGGGAGGTTACCAAGAGACCCAGTACTTC
many TRBD1 TRBJ1-4 TRBV29-1 13 CSATGQGNEKLFF TGCAGCGCAACTGGACAGGGCAATGAAAAACTGTTTTTT
few - TRBJ1-2 TRBV6-2/TRBV6-3 13 CASIDVGEYGYTF TGTGCCAGCATCGACGTGGGGGAATATGGCTACACCTTC
- TRBD1 TRBJ2-1 TRBV14 13 CASSLDRFTEQFF TGTGCCAGCAGCCTGGACAGGTTCACTGAGCAGTTCTTC
many - TRBJ2-1 TRBV29-1 12 CSVGASNNEQFF TGCAGCGTTGGGGCCAGTAACAATGAGCAGTTCTTC
few - TRBJ2-5 TRBV12-5 13 CASGTDRGETQYF TGTGCTAGTGGTACAGACAGAGGGGAGACCCAGTACTTC
- - TRBJ1-1 TRBV7-9 12 CASSFGVGEAFF TGTGCCAGCAGCTTCGGGGTGGGTGAAGCTTTCTTT
- - TRBJ2-1 TRBV4-3 17 CASSLLPGDTAYNEQFF TGCGCCAGCAGCCTACTTCCGGGAGACACCGCCTACAATGAGCAGTTCTTC
few - TRBJ1-2 TRBV6-6 13 CASSYIGTERYTF TGTGCCAGCAGTTACATCGGGACGGAACGCTACACCTTC
few - TRBJ2-1 TRBV6-2/TRBV6-3 15 CASTNRLGSYNEQFF TGTGCCAGCACCAACAGGTTGGGCTCCTACAATGAGCAGTTCTTC
- - TRBJ1-5 TRBV6-6 12 CASSPDSQPQHF TGTGCCAGCAGCCCCGATTCTCAGCCCCAGCATTTT
few TRBD2 TRBJ2-1 TRBV2 16 CASGLNVGTSINEQFF TGTGCCAGCGGTCTCAACGTAGGGACTAGCATTAATGAGCAGTTCTTC
few - TRBJ1-1 TRBV7-2 15 CASSPNPGQNTEAFF TGTGCCAGCAGCCCCAACCCGGGGCAGAACACTGAAGCTTTCTTT
- - TRBJ2-1 TRBV4-3 16 CASSQDQALGDFKQFF TGCGCCAGCAGCCAAGATCAGGCCTTGGGGGACTTTAAGCAGTTCTTC
few - TRBJ1-4 TRBV27 14 CASSLRRTNEKLFF TGTGCCAGCAGTTTACGCAGAACTAATGAAAAACTGTTTTTT
medium-sized TRBD1 TRBJ1-1 TRBV7-2 14 CASSWGQMNTEAFF TGTGCCAGCAGCTGGGGACAGATGAACACTGAAGCTTTCTTT
- - TRBJ2-5 TRBV6-8 16 CASSYQRQSRGETQYF TGTGCCAGCAGTTACCAGCGACAATCCCGGGGAGAGACCCAGTACTTC